This note documents a single T cell receptor beta chain sequence. Its antigen is still unknown. This sample stems from a study of CD4+ T cells in melanoma. Regarding the study as a whole: A reported correlation linked neoantigen-specific CD4+ T cells to CD8+, macrophage and B cell function. Diverse differentiation states were reported for melanoma neoantigen-specific CD4+ T cells.

Profiled with immunoSEQ multiplex PCR; TCRdb holds only in-frame clones, not every one. The table includes about 50,000 clones, 89% detected once. CDR1 is LNHDA and CDR2 is SQIVND in the germline V gene (reference sequence). This CDR3 is built from 11 residues. V gave up 8 bases and J gave up 13 bases; unmatched junction bases: 6. J is TRBJ1-4 and V is TRBV19, with 8 positions matching TRBD1. This receptor was obtained from a human donor with melanoma. Specimen: peripheral blood. Here the CDR3 reads CASWTGSALFF. The CDR3 DNA sequence: TGTGCCAGTTGGACAGGGAGTGCACTGTTTTTT.